The entry below describes one T cell receptor (beta chain). What it binds is not known. Primed by a sample-barcoded 5' primer and a J-beta primer mix, a second PCR proceeded for about 7 to 11 cycles. Each cDNA molecule received a tag from a template-switch adaptor that had 12 random nucleotides. Individual samples furnished no less than 2.5 million CDR3-containing paired-end reads apiece. Each CDR3 protein is one row after TCRdb ran MiXCR on the 5' RACE reads. The sample includes 790,000 or so distinct CDR3 sequences, around three fifths of them seen just once. This entry belongs to a study of blood T cells in healthy people across ages. Whole-study findings and limits: It was held that diversity estimates obtained from one million T cells represented underestimates.

V lost 8 bases, J lost 0 bases, and 9 bases lay in between. The CDR3 extends over 13 amino acids. Germline V lookup: CDR1 SGHTA, CDR2 FQGNSA. Every donor contributed roughly 10 milliliters of peripheral blood by blood draw. The sequencing input was blood. The gene calls are TRBV7-2 and TRBJ2-3, with D possibly matching TRBD1 (6 bases). The receptor comes from a man aged 35 to 55 in good health. The CDR3 DNA reads as TGTGCCAGCTCCGGACAGAGCACAGATACGCAGTATTTT. As protein: CASSGQSTDTQYF. Filled out from reference TRBV7-2 and TRBJ2-3, the complete variable domain reads GAGVSQSPSNKVTEKGKDVELRCDPISGHTALYWYRQSLGQGLEFLIYFQGNSAPDKSGLPSDRFSAERTGGSVSTLTIQRTQQEDSAVYLCASSGQSTDTQYFGPGTRLTVL.